What follows are 28 T cell receptor beta chains derived from one specimen sequenced in a study of shared clonotypes between healthy human individuals. Sequenced by immunoSEQ multiplex PCR; TCRdb stores in-frame clones only, minus some. The sample yields more than 850,000 clones, about four fifths seen once. The specimen was memory CD4+ T cells from PBMCs. Indicated subset: CD45RA-negative fraction. These receptors all come from a man aged 18 to 35 in good health. Some clones in this sample may be carry-over from other donors' samples.

The CDR3 sequence: CASSLEGLLNEQFF. The CDR3 DNA reads TGTGCCAGCAGCTTAGAGGGGCTACTCAATGAGCAGTTCTTC. The V gene is TRBV7-2, the J gene TRBJ2-1; D may be TRBD1 (5 bases). Germline CDR1 reads SGHTA; CDR2 reads FQGNSA. The CDR3 length is 14 residues. The ends were cut back, 1 base at V and 6 bases at J, with 10 bases in the middle.

This clone was counted once. The rearrangement joins TRBV5-1 to TRBJ2-2, with D possibly TRBD2 on 5 matching bases. V was cut by 0 bases and J by 0 bases, with 6 bases left in between. The CDR3 loop spans 15 amino acids. CDR1 is SGHRS, CDR2 YFSETQ, per germline. CDR3: CASSLGGSNTGELFF. In DNA form, the CDR3 reads TGCGCCAGCAGCTTGGGCGGGTCGAACACCGGGGAGCTGTTTTTT.

This clone was observed a single time. The CDR3 loop is CASSGASGSLLAKNIQYF. The CDR3 DNA sequence: TGTGCCAGCAGCGGGGCTAGCGGGAGTCTCCTAGCCAAAAACATTCAGTACTTC. The chain employs TRBV11-2 and TRBJ2-4; 10 bases agree with TRBD2. Per the germline V gene, CDR1 is SGHAT and CDR2 is FQNNGV. The length of the CDR3 is 18 residues. V shed 5 bases, J shed 0 bases, and the junction held 10 bases outside the gene matches.

This chain links TRBV11-2 with TRBJ2-2, with 8 bases lining up with TRBD1. Per germline, CDR1 SGHAT and CDR2 FQNNGV. CDR3 size: 15 residues. Unmatched junction bases numbered 6, after V lost 2 bases and J lost 7 bases. The CDR3: CASSLQDRDRGELFF. The DNA of the CDR3 is TGTGCCAGCAGCTTACAGGACAGGGATCGCGGGGAGCTGTTTTTT. The full variable domain, with the rest looked up from reference TRBV11-2 and TRBJ2-2, is EAGVAQSPRYKIIEKRQSVAFWCNPISGHATLYWYQQILGQGPKLLIQFQNNGVVDDSQLPKDRFSAERLKGVDSTLKIQPAKLEDSAVYLCASSLQDRDRGELFFGEGSRLTVL.

This clone was observed a handful of times. The V gene is TRBV11-1, the J gene TRBJ2-2; 16 nucleotides match TRBD2. The germline CDR1 and CDR2 sequences are SGHAT and FQDESV (reference sequence). The CDR3 runs to 17 residues. With 4 bases clipped from V and 4 bases from J, the junction kept 3 bases outside the gene matches. This CDR3 reads CASSSGLAGGGTGELFF. The CDR3, as DNA: TGTGCCAGCAGCTCGGGACTAGCGGGAGGGGGCACCGGGGAGCTGTTTTTT.

This rearrangement joins TRBV25-1 to TRBJ1-2; the D gene is possibly TRBD1 (5 bases). The germline CDR1 and CDR2 sequences are MGHDK and SYGVNS. Between the trimmed V and J ends, which lost 2 bases and 4 bases, there was a span of 11 bases. The CDR3 contains 14 residues. CDR3 protein: CASSEGGRSYGYTF. CDR3 nucleotide sequence: TGTGCCAGCAGTGAAGGGGGACGGAGCTATGGCTACACCTTC.

Remarks on this clone: A far larger clone is off by one base, so a read error is likely. V usage is TRBV4-1 and J usage is TRBJ2-6; D not resolved. In germline, CDR1 is MGHRA, CDR2 YSYEKL. CDR3 size: 16 residues. The CDR3 loop is CVSSQPRLSGANVLTF. For the CDR3, the DNA is TGCGTCAGCAGCCAACCTCGGCTCTCTGGGGCCAACGTCCTGACTTTC.

The chain employs TRBV11-2 and TRBJ1-2, with a weak D call TRBD1 (5 bases). Germline lookup yields CDR1 SGHAT and CDR2 FQNNGV. There are 15 residues in the CDR3. Trimming stripped 5 bases from V and 4 bases from J, with 17 bases between. CDR3 amino acids: CASSREARAVYGYTF. In nucleotides, the CDR3 is TGTGCCAGCAGCAGAGAGGCCAGGGCGGTCTATGGCTACACCTTC.

This clone was recorded once. This sequence joins TRBV20-1 and TRBJ2-5; D gene uncertain. V lost 4 bases, J lost 4 bases, and 4 bases lay in between. The CDR3 is 10 residues long. The germline gives CDR1 DFQATT, CDR2 SNEGSKA (reference sequence). CDR3 DNA sequence: TGCAGTGCTAATCTAGAGACCCAGTACTTC. It specifies CSANLETQYF.

The chain joins TRBV6-1 to TRBJ2-7; the match to TRBD2 covers 11 bases. Germline V gene data show CDR1 as MNHNS and CDR2 as SASEGT. V gave up 4 bases and J gave up 1 base; unmatched junction bases: 6. The CDR3 loop spans 16 amino acids. The CDR3 sequence: CASSATSGSSSYEQYF. In DNA, the CDR3 is TGTGCCAGCAGTGCTACTAGCGGGAGTAGTTCCTACGAGCAGTACTTC.

The genes are TRBV4-1 and TRBJ2-2, with no clear D. This CDR3 spans 13 amino acids. CDR1 MGHRA and CDR2 YSYEKL come from the germline V gene. V gave up 1 base and J gave up 10 bases, with 10 bases separating them. The CDR3, as DNA: TGCGCCAGCAGCCAAGCGCCCCCCGAGGAGCTGTTTTTT. It is translated as CASSQAPPEELFF.

CDR3 nucleotide sequence: TGCGCCAGCACCGAAATTTTGGACGGGAAGCAGTTCTTC. Its protein is CASTEILDGKQFF. This sequence joins TRBV5-1 and TRBJ2-1; perhaps TRBD2 as D (5 bases). In germline, CDR1 is SGHRS, CDR2 YFSETQ. Trimming removed 6 bases at V and 11 bases at J, with 18 bases between. The CDR3 loop spans 13 amino acids.

The J gene is TRBJ1-3, the V gene TRBV2, with D uncertain. The CDR3 runs 12 residues. CDR1 is SNHLY and CDR2 is FYNNEI in the germline V gene. V was trimmed by 8 bases and J by 3 bases, leaving 8 bases between them. The CDR3 nucleotides are TGTGCCAGCGCCGACGATGGAAACACCATATATTTT. This codes for CASADDGNTIYF.

The chain carries TRBV5-1 and TRBJ2-1; 7 bases agree with TRBD2. Trimming took 7 bases from V and 7 from J; bases not matched to a gene: 11. CDR3 length: 14 amino acids. The germline gives CDR1 SGHRS, CDR2 YFSETQ. CDR3 residues: CASRRAGAVNEQFF. Written as DNA, the CDR3 is TGCGCCAGCCGCCGGGCGGGAGCAGTTAATGAGCAGTTCTTC.

The J gene is TRBJ1-1, the V gene TRBV5-1, with D possibly matching TRBD1 (5 bases). Germline V gives CDR1 SGHRS, CDR2 YFSETQ. V was cut by 7 bases and J by 1 base, with 11 bases left in between. The CDR3 covers 13 residues. The CDR3 region has the DNA TGCGCCAGCGGATCAACAGGGAACACTGAAGCTTTCTTT. It is translated as CASGSTGNTEAFF.

The chain is built from TRBV5-1 and TRBJ2-2; D may be TRBD1 (5 bases). This CDR3 is built from 15 residues. The germline V and J ends were trimmed by 0 bases and 4 bases, with 10 bases remaining between them. Germline V gene data show CDR1 as SGHRS and CDR2 as YFSETQ. This chain's CDR3 is CASSLDRWSTGELFF. The CDR3 DNA reads TGCGCCAGCAGCTTGGACAGGTGGTCCACCGGGGAGCTGTTTTTT.

The rearrangement links TRBV11-3 to TRBJ1-1; D unclear. Germline V gene lookup returns CDR1 SGHNT and CDR2 YENEEA. CDR3 size: 13 residues. V was clipped by 5 bases and J by 1 base, with 8 bases between them. The CDR3 here is CASSHTANTEAFF. The CDR3 DNA reads TGTGCCAGCAGCCATACAGCGAACACTGAAGCTTTCTTT.

V is TRBV28 and J is TRBJ2-7, with D unresolved. Germline V lookup: CDR1 MDHEN, CDR2 SYDVKM. This CDR3 region has 15 residues. Trimming left V 5 bases short and J 0 bases short, with 14 bases between. CDR3 sequence reads: CASSPDIPPSYEQYF. The CDR3 DNA reads TGTGCCAGCAGTCCCGATATACCACCCTCCTACGAGCAGTACTTC.

The V gene is TRBV6-6, the J gene TRBJ2-3; no reliable D call. The CDR3 spans 13 residues. The germline CDR1 and CDR2 sequences are MNHNY and SVGAGI (reference sequence). With 6 bases removed from V and 3 bases from J, the gap between germline ends came to 10 bases. CDR3 DNA sequence: TGTGCCAGCAGGTCCCATCGTACAGATACGCAGTATTTT. It is translated as CASRSHRTDTQYF.

This sequence joins TRBV5-1 and TRBJ2-1; D call uncertain. This CDR3 contains 12 residues. CDR1 SGHRS and CDR2 YFSETQ come from the germline V gene. Trimming removed 2 bases from V and 10 bases from J, with 10 bases in between. CDR3 nucleotides: TGCGCCAGCAGCTTCCCTCCCCGGGAGCAGTTCTTC. Protein: CASSFPPREQFF.

This chain connects TRBV7-8 to TRBJ2-2; D possibly uses TRBD1 or TRBD2 (5 bases each). V lost 3 bases and J lost 6, with 17 bases in between. In germline, CDR1 is SGHVS, CDR2 FQNEAQ. This CDR3 contains 16 residues. The CDR3 nucleotides are TGTGCCAGCAGCTTTCGGACTCCACAGGTCTCCGGGGAGCTGTTTTTT. Translation gives CASSFRTPQVSGELFF.

The chain combines TRBV20-1 with TRBJ1-1; D gene ambiguous. Trimming took off 6 bases at V and 8 bases at J, with 10 bases between the two ends. Germline V gene sequence: CDR1 DFQATT, CDR2 SNEGSKA (reference sequence). This CDR3 region has 10 residues. The CDR3 coding sequence is TGCAGTGCCTTTGGCCAGGAAGCTTTCTTT. This encodes CSAFGQEAFF.

The chain has TRBV5-4 and TRBJ2-7; 13 nucleotides match TRBD2. The CDR3 consists of 17 residues. The ends lost 2 bases at V and 6 bases at J; junction bases unmatched: 11. Germline V lookup: CDR1 SGHNT, CDR2 YYREEE (reference sequence). In DNA, the CDR3 is TGTGCCAGCAGCTTTGACAGAGGACTAGCGGGGGACTCCGAGCAGTACTTC. It translates to CASSFDRGLAGDSEQYF.

The rearrangement links TRBV18 to TRBJ2-3; 7 nucleotides agree with TRBD2. The CDR3 spans 16 residues. The V gene's germline CDR1 is KGHSH and CDR2 LQKENI. Germline trimming cut 2 bases from V and 2 bases from J; bases unmatched to any gene: 7. In DNA form, the CDR3 reads TGTGCCAGCTCACCAAGGGGCGGGAGAAACACAGATACGCAGTATTTT. Protein sequence: CASSPRGGRNTDTQYF.

The chain combines TRBV30 with TRBJ2-1; D is possibly TRBD2 (6 bases). Trimming cost V 2 bases and J 6 bases, with 11 bases left between them. The CDR3 is 13 amino acids. CDR1 and CDR2 from the germline V gene are GTSNPN and SVGIG (reference sequence). The CDR3 is CAWSRLVSNEQFF. The CDR3 DNA follows: TGTGCCTGGAGTAGACTAGTCTCCAATGAGCAGTTCTTC.

The chain has TRBV5-1 and TRBJ1-1, with D possibly matching TRBD1 (6 bases). CDR3 length: 14 amino acids. Per germline, CDR1 SGHRS and CDR2 YFSETQ. V was cut by 2 bases and J by 3 bases, with 11 bases left in between. CDR3 sequence (DNA): TGCGCCAGCAGCTTTCTAGGGGGGGACACTGAAGCTTTCTTT. It codes for CASSFLGGDTEAFF.

The V gene is TRBV5-1, the J gene TRBJ2-1; D unresolved. Per the germline V gene, CDR1 is SGHRS and CDR2 is YFSETQ. This CDR3 has 19 amino acids. V was cut by 0 bases and J by 2 bases, with 21 bases left in between. This CDR3 is CASSLGGFYAAQAYNEQFF. In DNA, the CDR3 is TGCGCCAGCAGCTTGGGAGGTTTTTATGCGGCCCAGGCCTACAATGAGCAGTTCTTC.

The V and J genes are TRBV25-1 and TRBJ2-1; 8 nucleotides line up with TRBD2. With 5 bases clipped from V and 5 bases from J, the junction kept 11 bases outside the gene matches. This CDR3 region has 16 residues. Germline loops: CDR1 MGHDK, CDR2 SYGVNS. DNA of the CDR3: TGTGCCAGCAGTTCCCTGAGCGGGAGAAGGGACAATGAGCAGTTCTTC. It encodes CASSSLSGRRDNEQFF.